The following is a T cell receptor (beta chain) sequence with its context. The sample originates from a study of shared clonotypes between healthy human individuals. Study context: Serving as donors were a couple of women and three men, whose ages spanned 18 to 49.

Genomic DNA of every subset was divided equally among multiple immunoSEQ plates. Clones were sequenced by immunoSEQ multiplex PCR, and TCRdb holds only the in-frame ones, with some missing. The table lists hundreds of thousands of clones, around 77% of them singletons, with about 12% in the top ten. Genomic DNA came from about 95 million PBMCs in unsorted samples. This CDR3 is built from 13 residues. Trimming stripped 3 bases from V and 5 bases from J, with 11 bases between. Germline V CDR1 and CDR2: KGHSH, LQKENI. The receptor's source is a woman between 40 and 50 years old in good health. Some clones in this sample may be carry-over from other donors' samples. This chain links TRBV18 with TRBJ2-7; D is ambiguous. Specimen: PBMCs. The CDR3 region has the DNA TGTGCCAGCTCACCCCTGGGGTTGGACGAGCAGTACTTC. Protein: CASSPLGLDEQYF.